The 27 T cell receptor beta chains in this list originate from one sample, sequenced in a study of CD8+CD57+ T cells in acquired aplastic anemia. TCR beta VDJ combinations and CDR3 sequences were profiled from genomic DNA. TCRdb redid the calling of the reads with MiXCR, one entry per CDR3 protein. Of approximately 190,000 distinct CDR3 sequences in the sample, 64% were seen once. The sequenced sample was sorted CD4+, CD8+, or CD8+CD57+ T cells (not recorded which) from PBMCs. Receptors were obtained from a human donor with severe aplastic anemia or a healthy control (not recorded which).

The J gene is TRBJ2-5, the V gene TRBV2, with TRBD2 matching over 7 bases. The CDR3 covers 11 residues. After removal of 4 bases from V and 9 bases from J, the junction contained 2 bases not matched to a gene. Germline assignment: CDR1 SNHLY and CDR2 FYNNEI. The CDR3 reads CASSVGGSQYF. In DNA form, the CDR3 reads TGTGCCAGCAGTGTGGGGGGGTCCCAGTACTTC.

This clonotype was seen repeatedly, ten times or more. V usage is TRBV19 and J usage is TRBJ1-2; maybe TRBD1 (5 bases). CDR3 size: 11 residues. Germline CDR1 LNHDA, CDR2 SQIVND (reference sequence). The CDR3: CATDSNYGYTF. The CDR3 DNA follows: TGTGCTACTGACAGTAACTATGGCTACACCTTC.

The V gene is TRBV19, the J gene TRBJ2-1, with 9 nucleotides matching TRBD2. V gave up 6 bases and J gave up 2 bases; unmatched junction bases: 2. The germline gives CDR1 LNHDA, CDR2 SQIVND (reference sequence). This CDR3 spans 14 amino acids. The CDR3 region is CASRGLAPYNEQFF. The CDR3, as DNA: TGTGCCAGTAGGGGACTAGCTCCCTACAATGAGCAGTTCTTC.

The rearrangement uses TRBV6-5 and TRBJ1-6; D uncertain. CDR1 and CDR2 from the germline V gene are MNHEY and SVGAGI. Trimming left V 2 bases short and J 10 bases short, with 15 bases between. This CDR3 is built from 15 residues. The CDR3 loop is CASSYAGPPQSPLHF. The CDR3 region has the DNA TGTGCCAGCAGTTACGCCGGGCCCCCTCAGTCACCCCTCCACTTT.

In its sample, this clonotype was seen many times. The CDR3 loop is CASSAREAPNTEAFF. The CDR3 DNA is TGTGCCAGTAGTGCCCGGGAGGCGCCTAACACTGAAGCTTTCTTT. This rearrangement joins TRBV19 to TRBJ1-1; D is unclear. Germline CDR1 is LNHDA and CDR2 is SQIVND (reference sequence). The V gene lost 5 bases and the J gene lost 2 bases, with 15 bases spanning the gap. The CDR3 has 15 residues.

The chain uses TRBV7-3 and TRBJ2-3; 10 bases map to TRBD1. Germline V gives CDR1 SGHTA, CDR2 FQGTGA. Trimming removed 6 bases from V and 2 bases from J; junction bases left unmatched: 8. The CDR3 sequence is 16 residues long. This CDR3 is CASSSDRGLDTDTQYF. Here the CDR3 DNA reads TGTGCCAGCAGTTCCGACAGGGGGCTGGACACAGATACGCAGTATTTT.

This chain links TRBV7-8 with TRBJ2-7, with TRBD2 identical over 8 bases. Germline V lookup: CDR1 SGHVS, CDR2 FQNEAQ. The CDR3 has 16 amino acids. Losses at the gene ends were 2 bases for V and 2 bases for J; bases not matched to a gene: 8. This CDR3 reads CASSLPAGAPPYEQYF. The CDR3 coding sequence is TGTGCCAGCAGCTTACCAGCGGGAGCGCCGCCCTACGAGCAGTACTTC.

This chain uses TRBV25-1 with TRBJ2-3, with 10 bases aligning to TRBD2. This CDR3 region has 15 residues. With V trimmed by 3 bases and J by 4 bases, 4 bases remained unmatched. Germline lookup yields CDR1 MGHDK and CDR2 SYGVNS. In nucleotides, the CDR3 is TGTGCCAGCAGTGAGACGGGACTAGCGTCAGATACGCAGTATTTT. Its translation is CASSETGLASDTQYF. The variable domain in full, completed from reference TRBV25-1 and TRBJ2-3, reads EADIYQTPRYLVIGTGKKITLECSQTMGHDKMYWYQQDPGMELHLIHYSYGVNSTEKGDLSSESTVSRIRTEHFPLTLESARPSHTSQYLCASSETGLASDTQYFGPGTRLTVL.

This chain links TRBV19 with TRBJ1-2; weak D call: TRBD1 (5 bases). Trimming took 5 bases from V and 6 from J, leaving 13 bases between them. Germline CDR1 LNHDA, CDR2 SQIVND (reference sequence). The CDR3 is 13 residues long. In DNA form, the CDR3 reads TGTGCCAGTAGTCGGGACGTTCGTAATGGCTACACCTTC. Protein sequence: CASSRDVRNGYTF.

The chain has TRBV2 and TRBJ2-7, with D perhaps matching TRBD1 (5 bases). The CDR3 is 15 amino acids. Germline CDR1 SNHLY, CDR2 FYNNEI. V lost 2 bases and J lost 2, with 13 bases in between. The CDR3 bases are TGTGCCAGCAGTGAACAGGACATGCCTCCCTACGAGCAGTACTTC. Translation: CASSEQDMPPYEQYF.

The gene calls are TRBV20-1 and TRBJ2-7; D is unresolved. There are 13 residues in the CDR3. V was pared by 6 bases and J by 4 bases, with 16 bases between. From germline, CDR1 is DFQATT and CDR2 SNEGSKA (reference sequence). The CDR3 nucleotides read TGCAGTGCGGATCCCACAGTAGAGTACGAGCAGTACTTC. Amino acids: CSADPTVEYEQYF.

The table lists this clonotype with a count of one. The J gene is TRBJ2-1, the V gene TRBV19, with D possibly being TRBD2 (6 bases). The CDR3 totals 16 residues. Germline CDR1 is LNHDA and CDR2 is SQIVND (reference sequence). The germline V and J ends were trimmed by 5 bases and 0 bases, with 14 bases remaining between them. The CDR3 bases are TGTGCCAGTAGTCCGCCGGGGAGGAGCTCCTACAATGAGCAGTTCTTC. Translating it yields CASSPPGRSSYNEQFF.

The genes are TRBV19 and TRBJ1-5, with TRBD1 as a possible D gene (5 bases). Germline V gene lookup returns CDR1 LNHDA and CDR2 SQIVND (reference sequence). The CDR3 runs to 15 residues. Trimming removed 5 bases from V and 6 bases from J, with 17 bases in between. The CDR3 is CASSFSGGLGQPQHF. The CDR3 DNA follows: TGTGCCAGTAGTTTCTCGGGGGGATTGGGTCAGCCCCAGCATTTT.

This clonotype was counted only a few times. The chain recombines TRBV10-2 with TRBJ2-1; 7 bases fit TRBD2. Germline values: CDR1 WSHSY, CDR2 SAAADI. Unmatched junction bases numbered 12, after V lost 8 bases and J lost 5 bases. The CDR3 spans 15 residues. The CDR3 is CASHPGTAGDNEQFF. As DNA, the CDR3 is TGCGCCAGCCACCCCGGGACGGCGGGAGACAATGAGCAGTTCTTC.

This clonotype was seen repeatedly, ten times or more. The rearrangement joins TRBV19 to TRBJ2-1, with D unclear. Germline V gene sequence: CDR1 LNHDA, CDR2 SQIVND (reference sequence). The V gene lost 3 bases and the J gene lost 6 bases, with 6 bases spanning the gap. The CDR3 length is 12 residues. CDR3 sequence: CASSMVGNEQFF. The CDR3 DNA reads TGTGCCAGTAGTATGGTCGGCAATGAGCAGTTCTTC.

The chain recombines TRBV20-1 with TRBJ1-1; weak D call: TRBD1 (5 bases). Germline assignment: CDR1 DFQATT and CDR2 SNEGSKA (reference sequence). The CDR3 extends over 14 amino acids. Trimming took 3 bases from V and 4 from J, leaving 15 bases between them. DNA of the CDR3: TGCAGTGCTAGCCGACAGCGCTGGGGCACTGAAGCTTTCTTT. It is translated as CSASRQRWGTEAFF.

The chain has TRBV24-1 and TRBJ2-1; unclear D gene. The length of the CDR3 is 15 residues. Trimming left V 6 bases short and J 4 bases short, with 15 bases between. CDR1 and CDR2 (germline): KGHDR, SFDVKD. CDR3: CATSSDTWPYNEQFF. The CDR3 nucleotides read TGTGCCACCAGTTCCGACACATGGCCATACAATGAGCAGTTCTTC.

The chain uses TRBV27 and TRBJ1-1; the D gene is possibly TRBD1 (5 bases). Germline-derived CDR1 and CDR2 are MNHEY and SMNVEV (reference sequence). The CDR3 consists of 14 residues. The germline V and J ends were trimmed by 4 bases and 6 bases, with 15 bases remaining between them. In DNA form, the CDR3 reads TGTGCCAGCAGTTCTCTCTTGACAGTTCCTGAAGCTTTCTTT. Its translation: CASSSLLTVPEAFF.

This chain links TRBV10-3 with TRBJ1-1; 7 bases agree with TRBD1. The CDR3 extends over 12 amino acids. Germline-derived CDR1 and CDR2 are ENHRY and SYGVKD. V gave up 10 bases and J gave up 8 bases; unmatched junction bases: 10. The CDR3 DNA reads as TGTGCCAGCACACACCCGGGACAGGAAGCTTTCTTT. Translation gives CASTHPGQEAFF.

The chain couples TRBV5-1 to TRBJ1-6; D not certain. The CDR3 has 15 residues. Germline loops: CDR1 SGHRS, CDR2 YFSETQ. Trimming removed 0 bases at V and 7 bases at J, with 11 bases between. The CDR3 protein is CASSLEAGRNSPLHF. Written as DNA, the CDR3 is TGCGCCAGCAGCTTGGAGGCAGGACGAAATTCACCCCTCCACTTT.

To note about this clonotype: The junction and the germline gene differ at one end; a read error may be behind it. The chain recombines TRBV2 with TRBJ2-1; a possible D gene is TRBD1 (6 bases). The germline V gene has CDR1 SNHLY and CDR2 FYNNEI. The CDR3 is 14 residues long. CDR3 DNA sequence: TGTGCCAGCAGTGCGTCTTGGCTACAGGGTTTTTCGCTCTTC. Amino acids: CASSASWLQGFSLF. The full variable domain, with the rest looked up from reference TRBV2 and TRBJ2-1, is EPEVTQTPSHQVTQMGQEVILRCVPISNHLYFYWYRQILGQKVEFLVSFYNNEISEKSEIFDDQFSVERPDGSNFTLKIRSTKLEDSAMYFCASSASWLQGFSLFGPGTRLTVL.

This chain connects TRBV29-1 to TRBJ2-3; D is unclear. The CDR3 spans 17 residues. V lost 0 bases and J 0 bases, leaving 16 bases between the germline ends. CDR1 and CDR2 (germline): SQVTM, ANQGSEA. CDR3 nucleotide sequence: TGCAGCGTTGAAGATCCGTATGTTGGGCTGAGCACAGATACGCAGTATTTT. Residues: CSVEDPYVGLSTDTQYF.

The V and J genes are TRBV7-9 and TRBJ1-5, with 8 positions matching TRBD1. The germline CDR1 and CDR2 sequences are SEHNR and FQNEAQ (reference sequence). The CDR3 loop spans 14 amino acids. V was clipped by 5 bases and J by 7 bases; unmatched bases: 7. In DNA form, the CDR3 reads TGTGCCAGCAGCGTCGACAGGGGTGAACAGCCCCAGCATTTT. It translates to CASSVDRGEQPQHF.

This clonotype was detected only once. The chain carries TRBV7-3 and TRBJ2-1; 7 bases match TRBD1. After removal of 2 bases from V and 7 bases from J, the junction contained 5 bases not matched to a gene. This CDR3 region has 14 residues. CDR1 SGHTA and CDR2 FQGTGA come from the germline V gene. The CDR3 DNA follows: TGTGCCAGCAGCTTATCGGCACAGGGGAATGAGCAGTTCTTC. This codes for CASSLSAQGNEQFF.

Points on this clonotype: A much larger clone lies a single base off, so this may be a read error. This CDR3 is missing its conserved last phenylalanine or tryptophan, likely due to a read error. The chain recombines TRBV12-3 or TRBV12-4 with TRBJ2-7, with D possibly called TRBD1 or TRBD2 (6 bases each). The CDR3 runs to 15 residues. V was cut by 5 bases and J by 0 bases, with 14 bases left in between. The CDR3 region is CASSEVKGGSYEQYL. The CDR3 nucleotides are TGTGCCAGCAGTGAAGTGAAGGGGGGCTCCTACGAGCAGTACTTA.

V and J are TRBV12-3 or TRBV12-4 and TRBJ2-1; 11 nucleotides agree with TRBD2. J gave up 8 bases and V 7 bases, and 10 bases lay outside the gene matches. The CDR3 length is 15 residues. CDR3 loop: CASTPGLAGGDEQFF. DNA for the CDR3: TGTGCCAGCACCCCAGGACTAGCGGGCGGTGATGAGCAGTTCTTC.

This clonotype was observed a few times. V and J are TRBV5-1 and TRBJ2-3; D unresolved. Trimming removed 3 bases from V and 4 bases from J, with 6 bases in between. Germline-derived CDR1 and CDR2 are SGHRS and YFSETQ. The CDR3 is 12 amino acids. The CDR3 region has the DNA TGCGCCAGCAGCTCCGACTCAGATACGCAGTATTTT. This codes for CASSSDSDTQYF.